This TCR beta chain was captured by sequencing in a study of cytomegalovirus exposure and HLA in healthy donors. For this clone: No antigen is known for it.

Germline-derived CDR1 and CDR2 are SGHTA and FQGNSA. V lost 6 bases, J lost 3 bases, and 4 bases stayed unmatched. CDR3 length: 14 residues. Primers included in the PCR were 60 Vbeta and 13 Jbeta primers. Original analysis: It was a later analysis that counted 83 million or so unique TCR beta chains, of which some 12 million were shared. The method was immunoSEQ multiplex PCR; TCRdb's version includes in-frame clones alone and lacks a portion of them. V, J and clone size are taken as reported in that table, and D and trimming were inferred from the DNA itself. The sample has 150,000 to 250,000 clones; roughly 85% are singletons. The study, taken as a whole, reports: Likely technical artifact: a cluster of highly shared sequence variants. Association with HLA alleles at 0.05 false discovery rate was found for about 17,000 TCR beta sequences in a later analysis.

This sequence was found in a woman aged 45-60 years in good health and CMV-seronegative. The V gene is TRBV7-2, the J gene TRBJ2-2, with TRBD1 matching 7 bases. The sequencing sample was made of PBMCs. The CDR3 is CASSPDRDTGELFF. The CDR3 DNA follows: TGTGCCAGCAGTCCTGACAGGGACACCGGGGAGCTGTTTTTT.